Presented here are 14 T cell receptor beta chains from one specimen sequenced in a study of Ad26.COV2.S vaccination and SARS-CoV-2 variants. As to treatment: over 15 received Ad26.COV2.S at low or high dose, single or two shots; about 5 received placebo; per-sample allocation not given. Specimen acquisition occurred on day 63 following the initial vaccine or placebo injection. Clones were read by immunoSEQ multiplex PCR, and TCRdb kept only the in-frame ones, dropping some. The sample consists of more than 350,000 clones, 80% to 95% of them appearing once. Sequencing used peripheral blood, obtained in a trial of Ad26.COV2.S vaccine versus placebo. These receptors came from a person aged 18-65 years who received the Ad26.COV2.S COVID-19 vaccine or a placebo.

In the case of this clone: The identical CDR3 is also encoded by other nucleotide sequences in the sample. The rearrangement uses TRBV19 and TRBJ2-7; TRBD1 matches at 7 bases. The germline gives CDR1 LNHDA, CDR2 SQIVND (reference sequence). This CDR3 is 13 amino acids long. V gave up 6 bases and J gave up 4 bases; unmatched junction bases: 6. The CDR3 reads CASSPGQSYEQYF. The CDR3 DNA sequence: TGTGCCAGTAGCCCGGGACAGTCATACGAGCAGTACTTC.

The chain employs TRBV18 and TRBJ2-1; D may correspond to TRBD1 or TRBD2 (5 bases each). The CDR3 length is 16 residues. Trimming took 3 bases from V and 2 from J, leaving 14 bases between them. CDR1 and CDR2 from the germline V gene are KGHSH and LQKENI. The CDR3 DNA reads TGTGCCAGCTCACCCCGAAATGTGGGGGCCTACAATGAGCAGTTCTTC. Translation: CASSPRNVGAYNEQFF.

The gene calls are TRBV7-2 and TRBJ2-7, with TRBD2 matching over 10 bases. With 3 bases clipped from V and 0 bases from J, the junction kept 5 bases outside the gene matches. The CDR3 runs 16 residues. Germline assignment: CDR1 SGHTA and CDR2 FQGNSA. DNA for the CDR3: TGTGCCAGCAGCTTCCGTAGCGGGAGGAGCTCCTACGAGCAGTACTTC. As protein: CASSFRSGRSSYEQYF.

The chain has TRBV7-2 and TRBJ2-7; weak D call: TRBD1 (6 bases). Between the trimmed V and J ends, which lost 5 bases and 7 bases, there was a span of 18 bases. The V gene's germline CDR1 is SGHTA and CDR2 FQGNSA. This CDR3 spans 14 amino acids. This CDR3 is CASSAGQIRGEQYF. The CDR3, as DNA: TGTGCCAGCAGCGCCGGACAGATTAGGGGAGAGCAGTACTTC.

The chain couples TRBV28 to TRBJ1-1; no reliable D call. CDR1 is MDHEN, CDR2 SYDVKM, per germline. CDR3 length: 15 amino acids. Trimming shortened V by 2 bases and J by 2 bases, and 12 bases separated the two germline ends. CDR3 sequence (DNA): TGTGCCAGCAGTTTAGGCACAATAAGAAACACTGAAGCTTTCTTT. Its translation: CASSLGTIRNTEAFF.

The chain links TRBV5-1 to TRBJ1-4, with D possibly being TRBD1 (5 bases). The CDR3 consists of 14 residues. Trimming shortened V by 5 bases and J by 0 bases, and 8 bases separated the two germline ends. Germline values: CDR1 SGHRS, CDR2 YFSETQ. The CDR3 nucleotides read TGCGCCAGCAGAACAGGTGCAACTAATGAAAAACTGTTTTTT. Its protein is CASRTGATNEKLFF.

This chain joins TRBV7-9 and TRBJ1-4; D is unresolved. Trimming took 5 bases from V and 8 from J, leaving 18 bases between them. Germline V CDR1 and CDR2: SEHNR, FQNEAQ (reference sequence). This CDR3 contains 15 residues. The CDR3: CASSPGLLEGEKLFF. The CDR3 coding sequence is TGTGCCAGCAGCCCCGGACTCCTTGAGGGCGAAAAACTGTTTTTT.

This clone was detected only once. The gene calls are TRBV4-1 and TRBJ2-7; 8 bases map to TRBD1. The V and J ends lost 2 bases and 6 bases, in that order; junction bases with no gene match: 12. From germline, CDR1 is MGHRA and CDR2 YSYEKL. The CDR3 is made up of 16 amino acids. The DNA of the CDR3 is TGCGCCAGCAGCCAAACAGCGCTCAGGGGGCCGGTCGAGCAGTACTTC. It is translated as CASSQTALRGPVEQYF.

CDR3 coding DNA: TGTGCCAGCAGTTACGGGGAGGGCGGGAGGAACTACGAGCAGTACTTC. It encodes CASSYGEGGRNYEQYF. The V and J genes are TRBV6-2 or TRBV6-3 and TRBJ2-7; TRBD2 matches 8 bases. Losses at the gene ends were 2 bases for V and 3 bases for J; bases not matched to a gene: 9. The CDR3 loop spans 16 amino acids. Germline CDR1 and CDR2: MNHEY and SVGEGT.

The chain has TRBV7-9 and TRBJ2-7, with D maybe TRBD1 (6 bases). Trimming shortened V by 5 bases and J by 3 bases, and 11 bases separated the two germline ends. The CDR3 runs to 13 residues. Germline assignment: CDR1 SEHNR and CDR2 FQNEAQ (reference sequence). CDR3: CASSPDRHYEQYF. The DNA of the CDR3 is TGTGCCAGCAGCCCGGACAGACACTACGAGCAGTACTTC.

The chain links TRBV30 to TRBJ1-1; D is uncertain. CDR1 GTSNPN and CDR2 SVGIG come from the germline V gene (reference sequence). The CDR3 extends over 11 amino acids. Trimming removed 8 bases at V and 5 bases at J, with 12 bases between. The CDR3 spells CARGLATEAFF. The CDR3 coding sequence is TGTGCCAGAGGACTGGCGACTGAAGCTTTCTTT.

The genes are TRBV7-9 and TRBJ2-2; D gene uncertain. Between the trimmed V and J ends, which lost 4 bases and 5 bases, there was a span of 5 bases. From germline, CDR1 is SEHNR and CDR2 FQNEAQ (reference sequence). The CDR3 runs to 12 residues. The CDR3 bases are TGTGCCAGCAGCTACCTTACCGGGGAGCTGTTTTTT. Translation: CASSYLTGELFF.

Points on this clone: Other DNA sequences in the sample encode the same CDR3. The CDR3 protein is CASSLVTEAFF. Here the CDR3 DNA reads TGTGCCAGCAGCTTAGTGACTGAAGCTTTCTTT. This chain joins TRBV11-2 and TRBJ1-1; D not resolved. V was shortened by 1 base and J by 5 bases, with 2 bases between the two germline ends. The CDR3 has 11 amino acids. Germline V gives CDR1 SGHAT, CDR2 FQNNGV.

This chain uses TRBV4-3 with TRBJ2-3; D gene ambiguous. Germline lookup yields CDR1 LGHNA and CDR2 YSLEER. The CDR3 runs 12 residues. Between the trimmed V and J ends, which lost 5 bases and 4 bases, there was a span of 7 bases. The CDR3 DNA sequence: TGCGCCAGCAGCAATCGGCCAGATACGCAGTATTTT. It codes for CASSNRPDTQYF.